This record covers a single TCR beta chain. Its antigen remains unidentified. The data were produced by immunoSEQ multiplex PCR, yet TCRdb's version contains in-frame clones alone and is incomplete. The sample holds 180,000 or so clones, 85% to 90% seen once. The data stem from a study of T cell responses to AZD1222 COVID-19 vaccine. Study-wide results and caveats: Recipients of two AZD1222 doses showed rising Spike-specific TCR breadth and depth. Unmutated variant regions are reportedly the target of nearly half of TCRs that are spike-specific. No day 14 peak samples; only post-peak repertoires were characterized. Only a handful of AZD1222 recipients, about six in all, had baseline seropositivity.

Germline V lookup: CDR1 GTSNPN, CDR2 SVGIG (reference sequence). The CDR3 is 11 residues long. The germline V and J ends were trimmed by 3 bases and 8 bases, with 10 bases remaining between them. Sequencing used peripheral blood, obtained 28 days after the second dose of the MenACWY control vaccine. The receptor comes from an adult who received the MenACWY meningococcal vaccine as a control. The chain is built from TRBV30 and TRBJ1-2; D remains ambiguous. CDR3 loop: CAWSGAGGYTF. The CDR3 DNA is TGTGCCTGGAGCGGCGCGGGGGGCTACACCTTC.